This T cell receptor (beta chain) was profiled in a study of cytomegalovirus exposure and HLA in healthy donors. Healthy bone marrow donors made up the cohort. This clone was seen only a few times. Its antigen is as yet unknown. The CDR3 totals 15 residues. V was shortened by 0 bases and J by 4 bases, with 7 bases between the two germline ends. The germline V gene has CDR1 SNHLY and CDR2 FYNNEI. Broader study findings: Donors were assumed by presence/absence analyses to have roughly uniform sequencing depth.

The study ran its PCR with 60 Vbeta and 13 Jbeta primers. In the source study's methods: In a later analysis, some 80 million unique TCR beta chains included roughly 11 million shared by two or more donors. The data were produced by immunoSEQ multiplex PCR, yet TCRdb's version contains in-frame clones alone and is incomplete. Clone size and V and J calls were adopted from that table, with D and trimming inferred from the DNA. The data show about 160,000 clones, with around 73% seen just once and 1.1% to 1.5% held by the top ten. The sample taken for sequencing was PBMCs. This clonotype originated in a male donor in good health and CMV-seronegative. This sequence joins TRBV2 and TRBJ1-6; perhaps TRBD1 as D (6 bases). The CDR3 DNA reads TGTGCCAGCAGTGAAGCGGACAGTTATAATTCACCCCTCCACTTT. It translates to CASSEADSYNSPLHF.